What follows are 13 T cell receptor beta chains derived from one specimen sequenced in a study of Ad26.COV2.S vaccination and SARS-CoV-2 variants. As for treatment: around 19 received Ad26.COV2.S at low or high dose, single or two shots; a few received placebo; per-sample allocation not given. Collection of the samples took place on day 63 after the first injection of vaccine or placebo. Generated by immunoSEQ multiplex PCR, the TCRdb table keeps only in-frame clones and is missing some. The sample records 300,000 to 400,000 clones, about 85% being singletons. The sequenced sample was peripheral blood, obtained in a trial of Ad26.COV2.S vaccine versus placebo. The receptors here all came from a person between 18 and 65 years old who received the Ad26.COV2.S COVID-19 vaccine or a placebo.

This chain joins TRBV9 and TRBJ2-5, with a tentative D call TRBD2 (5 bases). V gave up 3 bases and J gave up 5 bases, with 14 bases separating them. Germline lookup yields CDR1 SGDLS and CDR2 YYNGEE. This CDR3 comprises 14 residues. Here the CDR3 DNA reads TGTGCCAGCAGCGCCCTCGGGGTTCGGGAGACCCAGTACTTC. Its protein product is CASSALGVRETQYF.

V and J are TRBV4-1 and TRBJ2-3; TRBD2 is a possible D gene (5 bases). V was clipped by 2 bases and J by 5 bases, with 11 bases between them. This CDR3 comprises 14 residues. Germline values: CDR1 MGHRA, CDR2 YSYEKL. Written as DNA, the CDR3 is TGCGCCAGCAGCCAACCCCTTGGGAGAGATACGCAGTATTTT. Encoded protein: CASSQPLGRDTQYF.

V gene TRBV7-9 combines with J gene TRBJ1-1; 7 bases align to TRBD1. Germline-derived CDR1 and CDR2 are SEHNR and FQNEAQ (reference sequence). J lost 1 base, V lost 3 bases, and 2 bases had no gene match. This CDR3 is built from 14 residues. The CDR3 coding sequence is TGTGCCAGCAGCTTTCAGGGGGAGAACACTGAAGCTTTCTTT. Protein sequence: CASSFQGENTEAFF. The complete variable domain, with remaining parts taken from reference TRBV7-9 and TRBJ1-1, reads DTGVSQNPRHKITKRGQNVTFRCDPISEHNRLYWYRQTLGQGPEFLTYFQNEAQLEKSRLLSDRFSAERPKGSFSTLEIQRTEQGDSAMYLCASSFQGENTEAFFGQGTRLTVV.

This sequence joins TRBV5-4 and TRBJ2-3, with TRBD2 identical over 14 bases. The ends lost 4 bases at V and 2 bases at J; junction bases unmatched: 9. Germline CDR1 SGHNT, CDR2 YYREEE (reference sequence). The CDR3 consists of 18 residues. The CDR3 region is CASSPGGLAGALTDTQYF. Here the CDR3 DNA reads TGTGCCAGCAGCCCCGGGGGACTAGCGGGAGCACTCACAGATACGCAGTATTTT.

V is TRBV5-1 and J is TRBJ1-1, with no clear D. CDR3 length equals 16 residues. The V gene lost 0 bases and the J gene lost 1 base, with 13 bases spanning the gap. Germline CDR1 SGHRS, CDR2 YFSETQ. The CDR3 DNA reads TGCGCCAGCAGCTTGGATAGCATGGCTAAGAACACTGAAGCTTTCTTT. It yields the protein CASSLDSMAKNTEAFF. Supplemented by reference TRBV5-1 and TRBJ1-1, the full variable domain reads KAGVTQTPRYLIKTRGQQVTLSCSPISGHRSVSWYQQTPGQGLQFLFEYFSETQRNKGNFPGRFSGRQFSNSRSEMNVSTLELGDSALYLCASSLDSMAKNTEAFFGQGTRLTVV.

This chain uses TRBV6-5 with TRBJ2-7; no clear D gene. Germline assignment: CDR1 MNHEY and CDR2 SVGAGI. This CDR3 contains 14 residues. Trimming shortened V by 5 bases and J by 0 bases, and 11 bases separated the two germline ends. The CDR3 loop reads CASSTWRSSYEQYF. The CDR3 DNA reads TGTGCCAGCAGTACGTGGCGCAGCTCCTACGAGCAGTACTTC.

The V gene is TRBV4-3, the J gene TRBJ2-1; 8 bases align to TRBD2. CDR3 length: 16 residues. Losses at the gene ends were 2 bases for V and 0 bases for J; bases not matched to a gene: 3. Germline V gene sequence: CDR1 LGHNA, CDR2 YSLEER. CDR3 residues: CASSQLTSGSYNEQFF. In nucleotides, the CDR3 is TGCGCCAGCAGCCAATTAACTAGCGGCTCCTACAATGAGCAGTTCTTC.

This clone has just one count. The rearrangement links TRBV4-1 to TRBJ2-1; D might be TRBD1 (5 bases). V dropped 4 bases and J dropped 4 bases, with 8 bases sitting between them. The CDR3 runs 13 residues. Germline V gene data show CDR1 as MGHRA and CDR2 as YSYEKL. In DNA, the CDR3 is TGCGCCAGCAGCCTACAGGCTTACAATGAGCAGTTCTTC. This encodes CASSLQAYNEQFF.

The chain combines TRBV18 with TRBJ2-3, with D possibly TRBD2 on 6 matching bases. Between the trimmed V and J ends, which lost 3 bases and 6 bases, there was a span of 7 bases. The CDR3 consists of 12 residues. Germline CDR1 reads KGHSH; CDR2 reads LQKENI. The CDR3 bases are TGTGCCAGCTCACCGGGAGGCGATACGCAGTATTTT. Translating it yields CASSPGGDTQYF.

The gene calls are TRBV5-1 and TRBJ2-2; 7 bases are shared with TRBD2. The CDR3 length is 15 residues. The germline gives CDR1 SGHRS, CDR2 YFSETQ. Trimming took 2 bases from V and 4 from J; bases not matched to a gene: 5. CDR3 bases: TGCGCCAGCAGCTTACCGGGGGGAGGCACCGGGGAGCTGTTTTTT. Its translation is CASSLPGGGTGELFF.

The chain recombines TRBV12-3 or TRBV12-4 with TRBJ2-5, with no clear D. This CDR3 is built from 13 residues. The V end lost 3 bases, the J end lost 5 bases, and 10 bases lay between the germline ends. The CDR3 DNA reads as TGTGCCAGCAGTTTGTCAGCATCCGAGACCCAGTACTTC. It translates to CASSLSASETQYF.

The CDR3 here is CASRSTGGAYGYTF. The DNA of the CDR3 is TGTGCCAGCAGGTCCACAGGGGGCGCCTATGGCTACACCTTC. V gene TRBV27 combines with J gene TRBJ1-2, with 9 bases matching TRBD1. V trimming: 6 bases; J trimming: 4 bases; junction bases outside the gene matches: 6. CDR1 is MNHEY, CDR2 SMNVEV, per germline (reference sequence). The CDR3 sequence is 14 residues long.

This chain's CDR3 is CASSSGQAQETQYF. The CDR3 DNA sequence: TGCGCCAGCAGCTCGGGACAGGCCCAAGAGACCCAGTACTTC. The rearrangement uses TRBV5-1 and TRBJ2-5, with 8 nucleotides matching TRBD1. Germline V gene data show CDR1 as SGHRS and CDR2 as YFSETQ. CDR3 length: 14 amino acids. V trimming: 3 bases; J trimming: 1 base; junction bases outside the gene matches: 2.